The T cell receptor (beta chain) under discussion was sequenced for a study of CD8+CD57+ T cells in acquired aplastic anemia. Across the study: Quantities of DNA derived from sorted CD4+ and CD8+ cells averaged around 3 ug.

Findings and caveats of the study: Some 29 shared CD8+ CDR3s appeared highly expressed within patients' immunodominant clones. CD8+ Simpson's diversity did not differ significantly between patients and controls.

In this sample, this clonotype turned up a few times. Its antigen remains unidentified. This may be a read error: a much more frequent sequence differs by one nucleotide. The CDR3 does not close with the conserved phenylalanine or tryptophan, likely indicating a read error. Genomic DNA, the template, was used for profiling of the TCR beta VDJ and CDR3. TCRdb analysed the reads with MiXCR anew, one entry per CDR3 protein. The data contain around 200,000 distinct CDR3 sequences, 48% of them singletons. CDR3 size: 15 residues. Germline V gives CDR1 LGHNA, CDR2 YSLEER. V shed 1 base, J shed 4 bases, and the junction held 4 bases outside the gene matches. Selection for sequencing was limited to patients who had shown CD8+CD57+ cell expansion by flow cytometry.

The chain uses TRBV4-3 and TRBJ2-7; 10 bases fit TRBD1. The TCR sequence derives from a human donor with aplastic anemia. The sample was sorted CD4+, CD8+, or CD8+CD57+ T cells (not recorded which) from PBMCs. CDR3 protein: CASSQGQGASYEQYL. As DNA, the CDR3 is TGCGCCAGCAGCCAAGGACAGGGGGCTAGTTACGAGCAGTACCTC.